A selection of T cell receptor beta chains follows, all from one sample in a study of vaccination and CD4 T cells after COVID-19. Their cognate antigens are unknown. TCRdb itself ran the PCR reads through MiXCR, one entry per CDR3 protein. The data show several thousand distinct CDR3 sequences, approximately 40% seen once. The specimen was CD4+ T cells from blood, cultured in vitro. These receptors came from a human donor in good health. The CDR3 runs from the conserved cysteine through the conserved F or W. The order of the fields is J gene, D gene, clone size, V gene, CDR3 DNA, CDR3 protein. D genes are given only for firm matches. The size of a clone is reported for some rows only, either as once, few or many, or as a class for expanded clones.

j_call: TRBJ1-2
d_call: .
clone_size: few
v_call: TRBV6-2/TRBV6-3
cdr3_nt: TGTGCCAGCAGCAGGACTGATCCGGGCTACACCTTC
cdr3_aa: CASSRTDPGYTF

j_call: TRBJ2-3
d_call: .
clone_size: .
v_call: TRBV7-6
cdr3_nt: TGTGCCAGCAGCTTGCTAGCGCGGAGCACAGATACGCAGTATTTT
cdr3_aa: CASSLLARSTDTQYF

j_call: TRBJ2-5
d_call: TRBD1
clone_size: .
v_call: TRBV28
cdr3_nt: TGTGCCAGCAGTTCGAACCGGGACAGGCATTTGGGTGCCCAGTACTTC
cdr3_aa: CASSSNRDRHLGAQYF

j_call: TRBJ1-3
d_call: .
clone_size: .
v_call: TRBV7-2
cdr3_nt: TGTGCCAGCAGCTTAGGTGGGACTGGAAACACCATATATTTT
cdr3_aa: CASSLGGTGNTIYF

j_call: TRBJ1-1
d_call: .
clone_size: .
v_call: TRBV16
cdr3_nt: TGTGCCAGCAGCCAATTCGGGGGGCGTTCGGCTTTCTTT
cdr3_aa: CASSQFGGRSAFF

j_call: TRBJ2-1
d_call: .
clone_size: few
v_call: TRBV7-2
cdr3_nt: TGTGCCAGCAGCTCTTCCCTGCGCCCGGCGGGCGGGAATGAGCAGTTCTTC
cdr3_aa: CASSSSLRPAGGNEQFF

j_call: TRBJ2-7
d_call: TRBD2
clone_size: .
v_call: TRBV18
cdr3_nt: TGTGCCAGCTCTGGGACTAGCGGGAGCTCCTACGAGCAGTACTTC
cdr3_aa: CASSGTSGSSYEQYF

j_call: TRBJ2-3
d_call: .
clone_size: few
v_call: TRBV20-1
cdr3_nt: TGCAGTGCTTGGACTATAACTAGCACAGATACGCAGTATTTT
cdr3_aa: CSAWTITSTDTQYF

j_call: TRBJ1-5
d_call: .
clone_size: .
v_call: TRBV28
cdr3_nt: TGTGCCATCAAGGACGGGGGCAATCAGCCCCAGCATTTT
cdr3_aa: CAIKDGGNQPQHF

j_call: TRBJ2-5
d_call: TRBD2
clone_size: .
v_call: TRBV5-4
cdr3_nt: TGTGCCAGCAGCCCTCGTGGTGCGGGAGGAGAGACCCAGTACTTC
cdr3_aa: CASSPRGAGGETQYF

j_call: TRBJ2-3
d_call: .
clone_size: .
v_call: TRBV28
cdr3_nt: TGTGCCAGCAGTCCCCTGGGGTTGGAAGTGGGAAAGGTGGTTGATACGCAGTATTTT
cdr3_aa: CASSPLGLEVGKVVDTQYF

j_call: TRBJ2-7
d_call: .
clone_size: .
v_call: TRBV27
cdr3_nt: TGTGCCAGCAGTTTATCTTTTCCACCTTCCTACGAGCAGTACTTC
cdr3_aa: CASSLSFPPSYEQYF

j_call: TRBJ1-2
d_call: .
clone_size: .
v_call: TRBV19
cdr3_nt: TGTGCCAGTACTATGGACAGCTTTAAGGGCTACACCTTC
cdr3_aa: CASTMDSFKGYTF

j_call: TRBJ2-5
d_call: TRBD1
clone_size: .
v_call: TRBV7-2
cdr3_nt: TGTGCCAGCAGCTTGCATCCGGGACAGGGGGAAGTAGAGACCCAGTACTTC
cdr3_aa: CASSLHPGQGEVETQYF

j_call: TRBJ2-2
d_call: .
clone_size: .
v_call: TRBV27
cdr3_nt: TGTGCCAGCAGTTTAACCCGGAACACCGGGGAGCTGTTTTTT
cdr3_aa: CASSLTRNTGELFF

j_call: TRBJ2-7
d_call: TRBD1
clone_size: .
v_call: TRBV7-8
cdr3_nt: TGTGCCAGCAGCACGAGGACAGGGTACGGGGAGCAGTACTTC
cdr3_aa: CASSTRTGYGEQYF

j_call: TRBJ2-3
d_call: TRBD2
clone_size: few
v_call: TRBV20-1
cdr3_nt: TGCAGTGCTGCACGGGGGGGGAGGACAGATACGCAGTATTTT
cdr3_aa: CSAARGGRTDTQYF

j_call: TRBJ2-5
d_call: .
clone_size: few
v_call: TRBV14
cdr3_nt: TGTGCCAGCAGCCAAGGTTTAGAGACCCAGTACTTC
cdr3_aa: CASSQGLETQYF

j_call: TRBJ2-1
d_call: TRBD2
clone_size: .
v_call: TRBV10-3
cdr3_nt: TGTGCCATCACTTCAACTAGCGGGAGCTCCTACAATGAGCAGTTCTTC
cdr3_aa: CAITSTSGSSYNEQFF

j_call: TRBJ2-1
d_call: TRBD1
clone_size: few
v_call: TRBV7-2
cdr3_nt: TGTGCCAGCAGCGTGTACAGGGGGAACAATGAGCAGTTCTTC
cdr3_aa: CASSVYRGNNEQFF

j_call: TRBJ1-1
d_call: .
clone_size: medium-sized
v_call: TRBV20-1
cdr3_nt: TGCAGTGCTAACCGGAGTCCGAACACTGAAGCTTTCTTT
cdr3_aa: CSANRSPNTEAFF

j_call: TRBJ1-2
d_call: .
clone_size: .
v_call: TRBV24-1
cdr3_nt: TGTGCCACCAGTGATCCTCAAGGGTACTATGGCTACACCTTC
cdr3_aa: CATSDPQGYYGYTF

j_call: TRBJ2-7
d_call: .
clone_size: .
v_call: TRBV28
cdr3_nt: TGTGCCAGCAAGACTACCCCCTACGAGCAGTACTTC
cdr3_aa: CASKTTPYEQYF

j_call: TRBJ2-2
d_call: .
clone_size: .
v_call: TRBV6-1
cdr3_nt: TGTGCCAGCAGTGGCCTTCTGACCTACACCGGGGAGCTGTTTTTT
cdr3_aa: CASSGLLTYTGELFF

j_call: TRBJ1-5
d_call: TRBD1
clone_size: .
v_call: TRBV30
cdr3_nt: TGTGCCTGGAGTGCAGGGGGCGTAAGTGGCAATCAGCCCCAGCATTTT
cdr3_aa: CAWSAGGVSGNQPQHF

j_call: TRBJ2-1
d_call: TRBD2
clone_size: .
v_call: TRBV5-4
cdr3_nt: TGTGCCAGCAGCCCCGCGACTAGCGGCGCCTCCTACAATGAGCAGTTCTTC
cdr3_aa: CASSPATSGASYNEQFF

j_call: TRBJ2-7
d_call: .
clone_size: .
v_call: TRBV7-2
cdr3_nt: TGTGCCAGCAGCGCCTACGGGGGCTTTCTGGGAGAGCAGTACTTC
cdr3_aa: CASSAYGGFLGEQYF

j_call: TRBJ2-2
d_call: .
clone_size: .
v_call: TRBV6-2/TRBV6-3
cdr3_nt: TGTGCCAGCAGTAAAATTAAGACCGGGGAGCTGTTTTTT
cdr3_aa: CASSKIKTGELFF

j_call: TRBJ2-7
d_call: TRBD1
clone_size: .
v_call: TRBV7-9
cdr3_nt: TGTGCCAGCAGCTCCATAGTGACAGGGGGCTCCTACGAGCAGTACTTC
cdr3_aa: CASSSIVTGGSYEQYF

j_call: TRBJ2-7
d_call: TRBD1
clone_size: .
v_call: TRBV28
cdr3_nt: TGTGCCAGCAGTAAAGGGGACAGCCCCTACGAGCAGTACTTC
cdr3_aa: CASSKGDSPYEQYF

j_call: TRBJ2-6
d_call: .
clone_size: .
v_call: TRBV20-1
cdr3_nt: TGCAGTACCAAACCCCCAGGGGCTGGGGCCAACGTCCTGACTTTC
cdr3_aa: CSTKPPGAGANVLTF

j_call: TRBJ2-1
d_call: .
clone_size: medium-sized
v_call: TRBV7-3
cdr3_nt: TGTGCCAGCAGCGTCTTTAGCGGACCCAATGAGCAGTTCTTC
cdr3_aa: CASSVFSGPNEQFF

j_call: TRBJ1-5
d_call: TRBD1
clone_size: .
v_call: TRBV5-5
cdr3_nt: TGTGCCAGCAGCCGTGCCAGGGGGAATCAGCCCCAGCATTTT
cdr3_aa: CASSRARGNQPQHF

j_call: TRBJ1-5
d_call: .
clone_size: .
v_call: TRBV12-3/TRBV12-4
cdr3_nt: TGTGCCAGCAGTTTATCCCGGCTACCCCATCAGCCCCAGCATTTT
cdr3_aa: CASSLSRLPHQPQHF

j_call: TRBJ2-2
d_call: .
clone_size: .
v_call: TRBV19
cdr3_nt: TGTGCCAGTAGTGTACAGGTTGATACCGGGGAGCTGTTTTTT
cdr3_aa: CASSVQVDTGELFF

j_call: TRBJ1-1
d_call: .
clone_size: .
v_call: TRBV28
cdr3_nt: TGTGCCAGCAGTTCCATTACATCGACGGTCTTT
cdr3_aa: CASSSITSTVF

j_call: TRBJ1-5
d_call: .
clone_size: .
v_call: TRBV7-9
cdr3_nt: TGTGCCAGCAGCTCCGGAGACAGGAGCAATCAGCCCCAGCATTTT
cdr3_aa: CASSSGDRSNQPQHF

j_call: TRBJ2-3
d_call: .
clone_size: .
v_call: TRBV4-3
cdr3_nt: TGCGCCAGCAGCCAAGATCGCTCGCTTACGCAGTATTTT
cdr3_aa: CASSQDRSLTQYF

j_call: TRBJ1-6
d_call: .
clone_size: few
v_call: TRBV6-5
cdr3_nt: TGTGCCAGCAGCTACGACAGCACCAATTCACCCCTCCACTTT
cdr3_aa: CASSYDSTNSPLHF

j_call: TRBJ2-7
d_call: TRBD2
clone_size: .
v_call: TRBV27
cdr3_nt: TGTGCCAGCGGCGGGGGGGCATACGAGCAGTACTTC
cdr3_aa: CASGGGAYEQYF

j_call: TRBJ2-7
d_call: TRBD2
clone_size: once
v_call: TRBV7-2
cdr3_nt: TGTGCCAGCAGCATCCGACTAGCGGGCCGCTACGAGCAGTACTTC
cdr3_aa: CASSIRLAGRYEQYF

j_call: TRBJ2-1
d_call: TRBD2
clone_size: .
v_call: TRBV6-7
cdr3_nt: TGTGCCAGCAGTTACACGGGTTTAGCGGGGAGTTACAATGAGCAGTTCTTC
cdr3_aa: CASSYTGLAGSYNEQFF

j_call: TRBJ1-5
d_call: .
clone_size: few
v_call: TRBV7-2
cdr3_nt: TGTGCCAGCAGCTTAGCGGGCAGAGCCCAGCATTTT
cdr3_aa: CASSLAGRAQHF

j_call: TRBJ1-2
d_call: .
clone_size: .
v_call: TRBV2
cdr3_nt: TGTGCCAGCAGTGAAGCCCAAAGGGACATTGTCGGGGCTAACTATGGCTACACCTTC
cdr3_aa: CASSEAQRDIVGANYGYTF

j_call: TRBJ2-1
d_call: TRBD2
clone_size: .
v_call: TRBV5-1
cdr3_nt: TGCGCCAGCAGCCCGGGACTAGCGGGAGCCAATGAGCAGTTCTTC
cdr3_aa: CASSPGLAGANEQFF

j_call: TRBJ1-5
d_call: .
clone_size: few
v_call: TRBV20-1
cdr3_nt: TGCAGTGCTAGAGGCCAGGGACATAGCAATCAGCCCCAGCATTTT
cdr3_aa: CSARGQGHSNQPQHF